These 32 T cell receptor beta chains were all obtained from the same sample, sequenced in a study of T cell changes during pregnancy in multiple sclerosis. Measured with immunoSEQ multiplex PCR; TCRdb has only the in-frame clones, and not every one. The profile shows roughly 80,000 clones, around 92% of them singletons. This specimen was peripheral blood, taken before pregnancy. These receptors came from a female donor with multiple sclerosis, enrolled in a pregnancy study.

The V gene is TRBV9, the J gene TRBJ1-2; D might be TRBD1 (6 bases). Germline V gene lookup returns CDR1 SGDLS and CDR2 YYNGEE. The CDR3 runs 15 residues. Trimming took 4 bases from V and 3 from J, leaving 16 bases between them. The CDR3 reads CASSPRDNAHYGYTF. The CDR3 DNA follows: TGTGCCAGCAGCCCCCGGGACAATGCCCACTATGGCTACACCTTC.

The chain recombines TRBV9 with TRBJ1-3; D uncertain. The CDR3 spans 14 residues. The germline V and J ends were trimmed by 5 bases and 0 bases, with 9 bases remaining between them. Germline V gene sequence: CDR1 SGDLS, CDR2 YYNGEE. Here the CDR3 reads CASRRANSGNTIYF. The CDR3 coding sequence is TGTGCCAGCAGGAGGGCCAACTCTGGAAACACCATATATTTT. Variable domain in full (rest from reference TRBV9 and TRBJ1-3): DSGVTQTPKHLITATGQRVTLRCSPRSGDLSVYWYQQSLDQGLQFLIQYYNGEERAKGNILERFSAQQFPDLHSELNLSSLELGDSALYFCASRRANSGNTIYFGEGSWLTVV.

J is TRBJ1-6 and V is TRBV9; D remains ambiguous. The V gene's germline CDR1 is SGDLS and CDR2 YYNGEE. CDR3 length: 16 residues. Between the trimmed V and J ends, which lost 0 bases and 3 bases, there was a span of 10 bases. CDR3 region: CASSVAEAVYNSPLHF. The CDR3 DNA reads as TGTGCCAGCAGCGTAGCTGAGGCAGTCTATAATTCACCCCTCCACTTT.

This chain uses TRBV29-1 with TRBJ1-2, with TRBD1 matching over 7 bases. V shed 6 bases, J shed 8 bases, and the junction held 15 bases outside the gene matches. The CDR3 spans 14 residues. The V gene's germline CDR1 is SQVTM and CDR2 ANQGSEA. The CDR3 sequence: CSVVPQVGGGGYTF. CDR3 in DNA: TGCAGCGTAGTCCCCCAGGTTGGAGGGGGCGGCTACACCTTC.

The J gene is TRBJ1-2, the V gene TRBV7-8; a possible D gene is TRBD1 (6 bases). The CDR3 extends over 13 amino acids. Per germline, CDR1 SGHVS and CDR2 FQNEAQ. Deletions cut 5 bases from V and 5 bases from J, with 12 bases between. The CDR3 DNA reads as TGTGCCAGCAGCCGAGAAAGGGGGTATGGCTACACCTTC. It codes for CASSRERGYGYTF.

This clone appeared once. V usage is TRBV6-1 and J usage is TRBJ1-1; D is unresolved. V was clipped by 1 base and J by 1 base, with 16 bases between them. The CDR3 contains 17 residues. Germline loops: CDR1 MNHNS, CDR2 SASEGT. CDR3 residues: CASSEDGVRLSNTEAFF. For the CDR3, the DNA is TGTGCCAGCAGTGAAGACGGTGTCCGCCTATCGAACACTGAAGCTTTCTTT.

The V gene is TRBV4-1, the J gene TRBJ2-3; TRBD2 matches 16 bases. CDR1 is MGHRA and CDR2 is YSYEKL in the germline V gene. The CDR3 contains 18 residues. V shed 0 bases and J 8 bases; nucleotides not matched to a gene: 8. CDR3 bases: TGCGCCAGCAGCCAAGAGCGGGGACTAGCGGGGGGGTCGGGTACGCAGTATTTT. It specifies CASSQERGLAGGSGTQYF.

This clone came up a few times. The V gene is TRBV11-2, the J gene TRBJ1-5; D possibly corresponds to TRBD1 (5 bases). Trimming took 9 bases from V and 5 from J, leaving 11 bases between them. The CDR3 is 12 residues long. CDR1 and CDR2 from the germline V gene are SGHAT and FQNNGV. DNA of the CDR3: TGTGCCAGACTAGGAGGGGATCAGCCCCAGCATTTT. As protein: CARLGGDQPQHF. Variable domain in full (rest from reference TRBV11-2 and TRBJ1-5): EAGVAQSPRYKIIEKRQSVAFWCNPISGHATLYWYQQILGQGPKLLIQFQNNGVVDDSQLPKDRFSAERLKGVDSTLKIQPAKLEDSAVYLCARLGGDQPQHFGDGTRLSIL.

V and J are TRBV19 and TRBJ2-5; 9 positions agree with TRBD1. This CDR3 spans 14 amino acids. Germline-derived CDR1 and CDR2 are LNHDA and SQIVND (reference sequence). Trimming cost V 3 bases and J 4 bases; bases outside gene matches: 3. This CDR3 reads CASSIDRGSETQYF. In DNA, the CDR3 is TGTGCCAGTAGTATTGACAGGGGGTCAGAGACCCAGTACTTC.

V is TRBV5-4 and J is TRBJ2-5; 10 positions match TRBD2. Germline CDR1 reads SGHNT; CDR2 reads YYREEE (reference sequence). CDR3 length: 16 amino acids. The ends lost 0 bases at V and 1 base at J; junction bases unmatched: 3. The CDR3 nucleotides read TGTGCCAGCAGCTTGGCCCCTAGCGGGGGCCAAGAGACCCAGTACTTC. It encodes CASSLAPSGGQETQYF.

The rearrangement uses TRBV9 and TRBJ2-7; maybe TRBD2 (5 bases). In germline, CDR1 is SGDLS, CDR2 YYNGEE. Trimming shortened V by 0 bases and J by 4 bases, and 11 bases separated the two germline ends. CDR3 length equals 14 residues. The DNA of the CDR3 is TGTGCCAGCAGCGTAGCCGGAGGATGGTACGAGCAGTACTTC. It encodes CASSVAGGWYEQYF.

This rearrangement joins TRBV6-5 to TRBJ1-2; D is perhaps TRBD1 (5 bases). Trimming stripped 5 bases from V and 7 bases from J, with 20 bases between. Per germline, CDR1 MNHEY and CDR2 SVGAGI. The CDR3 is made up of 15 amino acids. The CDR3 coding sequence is TGTGCCAGCAGTGGTCGACAGATGGGCGACTCTGGCTACACCTTC. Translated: CASSGRQMGDSGYTF.

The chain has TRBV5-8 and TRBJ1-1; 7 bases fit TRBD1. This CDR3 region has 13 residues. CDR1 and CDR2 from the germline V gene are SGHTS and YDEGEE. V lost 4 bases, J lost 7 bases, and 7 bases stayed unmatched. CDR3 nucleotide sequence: TGTGCCAGCAGCCCTCATCAGGGGGATGAAGCTTTCTTT. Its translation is CASSPHQGDEAFF.

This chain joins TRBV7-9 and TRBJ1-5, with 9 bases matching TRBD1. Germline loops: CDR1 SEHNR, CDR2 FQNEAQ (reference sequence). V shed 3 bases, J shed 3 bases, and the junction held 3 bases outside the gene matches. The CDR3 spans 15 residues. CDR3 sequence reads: CASSFGDRVNQPQHF. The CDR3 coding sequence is TGTGCCAGCAGCTTCGGGGACAGGGTCAATCAGCCCCAGCATTTT.

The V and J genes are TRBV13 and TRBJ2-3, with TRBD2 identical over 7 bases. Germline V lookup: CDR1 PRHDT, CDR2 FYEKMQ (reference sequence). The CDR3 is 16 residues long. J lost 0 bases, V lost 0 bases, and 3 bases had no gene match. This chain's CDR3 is CASSLGEAGSTDTQYF. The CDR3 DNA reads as TGTGCCAGCAGCTTAGGAGAAGCGGGAAGCACAGATACGCAGTATTTT.

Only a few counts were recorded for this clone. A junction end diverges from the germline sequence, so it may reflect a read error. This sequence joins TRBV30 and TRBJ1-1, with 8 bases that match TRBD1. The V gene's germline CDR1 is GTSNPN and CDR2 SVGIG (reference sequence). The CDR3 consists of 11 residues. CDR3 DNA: TGCGCGGGACAGGAGCTGGGTGAAGCTTTCTTT. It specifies CAGQELGEAFF.

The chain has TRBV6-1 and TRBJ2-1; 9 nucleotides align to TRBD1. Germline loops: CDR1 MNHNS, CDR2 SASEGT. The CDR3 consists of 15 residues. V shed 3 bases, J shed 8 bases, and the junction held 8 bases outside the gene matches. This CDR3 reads CASSERTGEVDEQFF. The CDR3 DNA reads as TGTGCCAGCAGTGAGAGGACAGGGGAGGTCGATGAGCAGTTCTTC.

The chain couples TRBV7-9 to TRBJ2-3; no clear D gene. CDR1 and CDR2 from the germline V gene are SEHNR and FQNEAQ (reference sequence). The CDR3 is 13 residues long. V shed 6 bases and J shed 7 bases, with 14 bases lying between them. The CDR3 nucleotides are TGTGCCAGCAGAACTCCTAGTTCACATACGCAGTATTTT. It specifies CASRTPSSHTQYF.

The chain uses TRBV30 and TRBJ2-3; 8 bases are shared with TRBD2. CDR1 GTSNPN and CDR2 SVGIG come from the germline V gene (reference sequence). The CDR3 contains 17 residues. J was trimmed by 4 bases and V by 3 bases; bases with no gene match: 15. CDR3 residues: CAWSRGGAHGGADTQYF. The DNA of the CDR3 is TGTGCCTGGAGCCGGGGGGGGGCCCATGGAGGAGCAGATACGCAGTATTTT.

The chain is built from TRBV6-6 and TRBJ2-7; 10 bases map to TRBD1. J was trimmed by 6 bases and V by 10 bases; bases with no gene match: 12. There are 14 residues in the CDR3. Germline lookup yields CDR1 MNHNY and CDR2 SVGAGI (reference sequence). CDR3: CANSPSGTGAEQYF. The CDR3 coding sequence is TGTGCCAACTCCCCTTCCGGGACAGGGGCCGAGCAGTACTTC.

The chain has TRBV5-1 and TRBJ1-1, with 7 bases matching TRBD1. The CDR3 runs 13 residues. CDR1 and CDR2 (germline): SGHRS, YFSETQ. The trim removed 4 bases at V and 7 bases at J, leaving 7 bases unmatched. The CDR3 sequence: CASSGSTGSEAFF. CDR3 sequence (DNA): TGCGCCAGCAGCGGGTCGACAGGGAGTGAAGCTTTCTTT. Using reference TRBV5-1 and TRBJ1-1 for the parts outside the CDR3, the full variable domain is KAGVTQTPRYLIKTRGQQVTLSCSPISGHRSVSWYQQTPGQGLQFLFEYFSETQRNKGNFPGRFSGRQFSNSRSEMNVSTLELGDSALYLCASSGSTGSEAFFGQGTRLTVV.

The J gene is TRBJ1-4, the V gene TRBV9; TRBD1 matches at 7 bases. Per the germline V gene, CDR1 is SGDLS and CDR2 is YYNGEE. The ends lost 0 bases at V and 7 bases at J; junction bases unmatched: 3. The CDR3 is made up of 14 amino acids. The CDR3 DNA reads TGTGCCAGCAGCGTAGGAGGGGGCGGTGAAAAACTGTTTTTT. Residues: CASSVGGGGEKLFF.

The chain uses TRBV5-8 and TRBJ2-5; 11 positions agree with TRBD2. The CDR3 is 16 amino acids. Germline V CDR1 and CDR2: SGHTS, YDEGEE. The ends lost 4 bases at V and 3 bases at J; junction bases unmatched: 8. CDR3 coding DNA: TGTGCCAGCAGCCCAGTCGGTAGCGGGGGGGAAGAGACCCAGTACTTC. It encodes CASSPVGSGGEETQYF.

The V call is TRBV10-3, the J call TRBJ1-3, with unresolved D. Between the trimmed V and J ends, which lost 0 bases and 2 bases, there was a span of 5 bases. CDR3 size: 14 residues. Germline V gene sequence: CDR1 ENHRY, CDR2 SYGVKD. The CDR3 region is CAISESATGNTIYF. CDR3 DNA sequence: TGTGCCATCAGTGAGTCGGCAACTGGAAACACCATATATTTT.

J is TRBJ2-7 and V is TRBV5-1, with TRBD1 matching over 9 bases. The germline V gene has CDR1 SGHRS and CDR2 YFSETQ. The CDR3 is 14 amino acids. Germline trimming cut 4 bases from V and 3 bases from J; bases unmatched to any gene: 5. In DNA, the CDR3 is TGCGCCAGCAGCAGGGACAGGGCGGACTACGAGCAGTACTTC. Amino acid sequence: CASSRDRADYEQYF.

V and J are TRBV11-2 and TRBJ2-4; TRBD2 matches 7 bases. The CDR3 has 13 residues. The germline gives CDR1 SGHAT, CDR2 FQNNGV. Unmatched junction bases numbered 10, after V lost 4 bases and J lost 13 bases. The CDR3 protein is CASSSQGVGGQYF. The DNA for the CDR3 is TGTGCCAGCAGCTCGCAAGGGGTGGGGGGGCAGTACTTC. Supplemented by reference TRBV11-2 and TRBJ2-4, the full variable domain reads EAGVAQSPRYKIIEKRQSVAFWCNPISGHATLYWYQQILGQGPKLLIQFQNNGVVDDSQLPKDRFSAERLKGVDSTLKIQPAKLEDSAVYLCASSSQGVGGQYFGAGTRLSVL.

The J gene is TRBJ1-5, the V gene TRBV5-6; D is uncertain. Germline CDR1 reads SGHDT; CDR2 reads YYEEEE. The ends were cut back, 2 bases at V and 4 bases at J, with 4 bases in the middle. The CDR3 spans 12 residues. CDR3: CASSFPNQPQHF. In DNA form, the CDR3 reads TGTGCCAGCAGCTTCCCTAATCAGCCCCAGCATTTT.

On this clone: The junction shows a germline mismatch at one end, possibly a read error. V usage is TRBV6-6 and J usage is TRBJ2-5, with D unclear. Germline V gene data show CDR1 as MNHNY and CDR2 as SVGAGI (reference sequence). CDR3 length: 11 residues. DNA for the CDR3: TGTGCCAGCAGCTACTCTCTGACCCAGTACTTC. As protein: CASSYSLTQYF.

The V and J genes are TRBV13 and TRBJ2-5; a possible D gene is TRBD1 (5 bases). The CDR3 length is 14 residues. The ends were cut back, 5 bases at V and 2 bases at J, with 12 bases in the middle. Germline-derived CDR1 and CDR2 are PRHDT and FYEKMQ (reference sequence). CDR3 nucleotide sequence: TGTGCCAGCAGCAGTCGACAGCTTCAAGAGACCCAGTACTTC. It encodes CASSSRQLQETQYF.

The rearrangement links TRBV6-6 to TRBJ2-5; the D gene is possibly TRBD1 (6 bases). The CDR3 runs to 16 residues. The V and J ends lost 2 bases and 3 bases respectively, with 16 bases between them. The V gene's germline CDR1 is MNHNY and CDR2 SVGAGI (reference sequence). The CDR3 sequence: CASSYPLTGKKETQYF. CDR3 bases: TGTGCCAGCAGTTACCCCCTTACAGGGAAAAAAGAGACCCAGTACTTC.

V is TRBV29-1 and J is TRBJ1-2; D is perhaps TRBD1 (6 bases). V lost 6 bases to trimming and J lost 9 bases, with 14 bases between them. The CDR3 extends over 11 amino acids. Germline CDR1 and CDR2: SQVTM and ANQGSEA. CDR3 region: CSVANRERYTF. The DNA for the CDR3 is TGCAGCGTCGCGAACAGGGAACGCTACACCTTC.

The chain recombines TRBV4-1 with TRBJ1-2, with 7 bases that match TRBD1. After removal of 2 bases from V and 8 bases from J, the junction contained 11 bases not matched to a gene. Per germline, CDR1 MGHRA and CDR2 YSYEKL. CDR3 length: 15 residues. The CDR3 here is CASSQTPGQARGYTF. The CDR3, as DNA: TGCGCCAGCAGCCAAACCCCAGGACAGGCCCGAGGCTACACCTTC.